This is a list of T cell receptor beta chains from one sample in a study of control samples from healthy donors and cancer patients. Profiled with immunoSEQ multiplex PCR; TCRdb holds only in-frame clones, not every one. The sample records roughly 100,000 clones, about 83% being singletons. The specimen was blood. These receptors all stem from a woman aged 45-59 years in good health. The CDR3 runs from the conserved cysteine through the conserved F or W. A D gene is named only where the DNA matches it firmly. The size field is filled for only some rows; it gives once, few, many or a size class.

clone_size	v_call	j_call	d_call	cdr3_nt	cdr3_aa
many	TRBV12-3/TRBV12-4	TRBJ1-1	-	TGTGCCAGCAGTTCCGGACAGTTTGTTTTCTTT	CASSSGQFVFF
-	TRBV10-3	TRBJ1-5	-	TGTGCCATCAGCTCAACAGATAATAGCAATCAGCCCCAGCATTTT	CAISSTDNSNQPQHF
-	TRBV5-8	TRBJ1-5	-	TGTGCCAGCAGCTTGGCCGGGAGGGGTGGCAATCAGCCCCAGCATTTT	CASSLAGRGGNQPQHF
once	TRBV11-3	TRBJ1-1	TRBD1	TGTGCCAGCAGCCCGGGACAGGGGGCGACTACTGAAGCTTTCTTT	CASSPGQGATTEAFF
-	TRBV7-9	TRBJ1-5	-	TGTGCCAGCAGCTTAGGGGGCGAGAGGCAGCCCCAGCATTTT	CASSLGGERQPQHF
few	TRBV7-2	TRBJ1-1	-	TGTGCCAGCAGCCCGCTCGGGGGAGACACTGAAGCTTTCTTT	CASSPLGGDTEAFF
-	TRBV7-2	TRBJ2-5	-	TGTGCCAGCAGCTTAGTTTCAGGGGCAGAGACCCAGTACTTC	CASSLVSGAETQYF
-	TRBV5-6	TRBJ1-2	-	TGTGCCAGCAGCCCTCGAGGAGAACTAGAATACTATGGCTACACCTTC	CASSPRGELEYYGYTF
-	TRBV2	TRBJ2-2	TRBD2	TGTGCCAGCACCGGGACTAGCGGGAGGTTGAAGGACACCGGGGAGCTGTTTTTT	CASTGTSGRLKDTGELFF
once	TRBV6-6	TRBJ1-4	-	TGTGCCAGCAGGTCGGATAATGAAAAACTGTTTTTT	CASRSDNEKLFF
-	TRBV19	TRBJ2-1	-	TGTGCCAGTAGTATCTCACCAGGGGCCAGTGAGCAGTTCTTC	CASSISPGASEQFF
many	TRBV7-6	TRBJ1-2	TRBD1	TGTGCCAGCAGCTTAGCGCCAGGGGGCGCTTATGGCTACACCTTC	CASSLAPGGAYGYTF
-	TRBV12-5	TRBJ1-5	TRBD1	TGTGCTAGTGGTCGCCCGGGACAGGGGTATCAGCCCCAGCATTTT	CASGRPGQGYQPQHF
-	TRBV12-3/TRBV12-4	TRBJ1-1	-	TGTGCCAGCAGTTTAGCAGGGCCCACTGAAGCTTTCTTT	CASSLAGPTEAFF
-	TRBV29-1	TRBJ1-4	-	TGCAGCGTTGAAGACACCGCAACTAATGAAAAACTGTTTTTT	CSVEDTATNEKLFF
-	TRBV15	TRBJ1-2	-	TGTGCCACCAGCAGAGACCAGAACAACTATGGCTACACCTTC	CATSRDQNNYGYTF
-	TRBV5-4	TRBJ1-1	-	TGTGCCAGCAGCTTAGGGACGTGGAACACTGAAGCTTTCTTT	CASSLGTWNTEAFF
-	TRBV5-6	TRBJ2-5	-	TGTGCCAGCAGCTTGTATACGGTTGGAGCAGAGACCCAGTACTTC	CASSLYTVGAETQYF
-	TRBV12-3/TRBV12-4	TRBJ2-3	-	TGTGCCAGCGCGTTAGTCACAGATACGCAGTATTTT	CASALVTDTQYF
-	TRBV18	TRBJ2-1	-	TGTGCCAGCTCCCCCATCTACGGGGGGCCCTACAATGAGCAGTTCTTC	CASSPIYGGPYNEQFF
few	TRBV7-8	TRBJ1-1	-	TGTGCCAGCAGCTTAGCGGCAGGGTTGGTAACTGAAGCTTTCTTT	CASSLAAGLVTEAFF
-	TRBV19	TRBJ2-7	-	TGTGCCAGTAAAGTACGAGGGGGGTACGAGCAGTACTTC	CASKVRGGYEQYF
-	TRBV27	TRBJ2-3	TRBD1	TGTGCCAGCAGTTTAGGGCAGGGGGCGGGTACGCAGTATTTT	CASSLGQGAGTQYF
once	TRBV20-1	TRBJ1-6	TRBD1	TGCAGTGCTAGTTTGGGACAGGGTGGGAATTCACCCCTCCACTTT	CSASLGQGGNSPLHF
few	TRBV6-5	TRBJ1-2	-	TGTGCCAGCAGAAAGAGGGGACGGGGTGGCTACACCTTC	CASRKRGRGGYTF
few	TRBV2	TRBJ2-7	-	TGTGCCAGCAGCCGTGCGCCCCTCGGGGAGCAGTACTTC	CASSRAPLGEQYF
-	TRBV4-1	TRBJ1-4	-	TGCGCCAGCAGCCAAGTGAGGACTAATGAAAAACTGTTTTTT	CASSQVRTNEKLFF
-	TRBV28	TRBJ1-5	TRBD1	TGTGCCAGCAGATATACAGGGGCACGTACCTCCAATCAGCCCCAGCATTTT	CASRYTGARTSNQPQHF
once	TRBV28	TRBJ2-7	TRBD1	TGTGCCAGCAGCAGGGGGACCTACGAGCAGTACTTC	CASSRGTYEQYF
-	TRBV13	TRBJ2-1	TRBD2	TGTGCCAGCAGCCCAGAGCGGGAGCCTGAGCAGTTCTTC	CASSPEREPEQFF
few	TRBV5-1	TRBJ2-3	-	TGCGCCAGCAGCTCCCAGGGGACAGATACGCAGTATTTT	CASSSQGTDTQYF
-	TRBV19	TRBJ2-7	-	TGTGCCAGTAGTTCCGTGCCAGGGAGCTCCTACGAGCAGTACTTC	CASSSVPGSSYEQYF
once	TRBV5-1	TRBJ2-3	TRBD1	TGCGCCAGCAGCCCGGGACAGGGCTCCCAACTGACAGATACGCAGTATTTT	CASSPGQGSQLTDTQYF
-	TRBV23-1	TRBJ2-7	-	TGCGCCAGCTTGCAGGGTGGCGACGAGCAGTACTTC	CASLQGGDEQYF
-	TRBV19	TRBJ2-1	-	TGTGCCAGTAGTCCCGGTTTTAGTGGGGGGCGGACCTACAATGAGCAGTTCTTC	CASSPGFSGGRTYNEQFF
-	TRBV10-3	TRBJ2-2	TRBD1	TGTGCCATCAGTGAAGGGACAGGGGCCGGGGAGCTGTTTTTT	CAISEGTGAGELFF
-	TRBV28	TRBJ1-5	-	TGTGCCAGCAGTTGGACGCAGGGCAATCAGCCCCAGCATTTT	CASSWTQGNQPQHF
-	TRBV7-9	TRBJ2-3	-	TGTGCCAGCAGGTACAGGGACGATCCAGATACGCAGTATTTT	CASRYRDDPDTQYF
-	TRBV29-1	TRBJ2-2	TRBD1	TGCAGCGTTGAAAAGACAGGGGCCACCGGGGAGCTGTTTTTT	CSVEKTGATGELFF
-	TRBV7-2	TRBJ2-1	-	TGTGCCAGCAGTTACCAACAGAGGGGGCAGTTCTTC	CASSYQQRGQFF
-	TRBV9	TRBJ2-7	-	TGTGCCAGCAGCGTAGCTGAGGACGGGACAAGCTCCTACGAGCAGTACTTC	CASSVAEDGTSSYEQYF
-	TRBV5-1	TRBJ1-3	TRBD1	TGCGCCAGCAGCTTGGCCGTGGGACAGGGTAACCCACTCTTCTCTGGAAACACCATATATTTT	CASSLAVGQGNPLFSGNTIYF
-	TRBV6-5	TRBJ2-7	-	TGTGCCAGCAGTAGGGCCAATAGGGAGCAGTACTTC	CASSRANREQYF
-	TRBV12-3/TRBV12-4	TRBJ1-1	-	TGTGCCAGCAGTTTAAACAGTTACACTGAAGCTTTCTTT	CASSLNSYTEAFF
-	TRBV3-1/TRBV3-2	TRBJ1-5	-	TGTGCCAGCAGCCAAGATATCCGGGTCCAGCCCCAGCATTTT	CASSQDIRVQPQHF
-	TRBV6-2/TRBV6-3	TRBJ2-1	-	TGTGCCAGCAGTTATAGTGTCGGAGTTAATGAGCAGTTCTTC	CASSYSVGVNEQFF
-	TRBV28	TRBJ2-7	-	TGTGCCAGCACTCCCCTGGCTTGGGGGGGCCCCAACGAGCAGTACTTC	CASTPLAWGGPNEQYF
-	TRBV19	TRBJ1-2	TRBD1	TGTGCCAGTAGTCATGTCGGACAGGGGGTCGGCTACACCTTC	CASSHVGQGVGYTF
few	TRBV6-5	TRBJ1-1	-	TGTGCCAGCGGCCTCCGCCTCGGAACTGAAGCTTTCTTT	CASGLRLGTEAFF
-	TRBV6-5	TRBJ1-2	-	TGTGCCAGCAGGGGGCCGGTGACTTATGGCTACACCTTC	CASRGPVTYGYTF
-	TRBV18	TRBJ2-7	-	TGTGCCAGCTCACTCTATTGGGGGAACGACGAGCAGTACTTC	CASSLYWGNDEQYF